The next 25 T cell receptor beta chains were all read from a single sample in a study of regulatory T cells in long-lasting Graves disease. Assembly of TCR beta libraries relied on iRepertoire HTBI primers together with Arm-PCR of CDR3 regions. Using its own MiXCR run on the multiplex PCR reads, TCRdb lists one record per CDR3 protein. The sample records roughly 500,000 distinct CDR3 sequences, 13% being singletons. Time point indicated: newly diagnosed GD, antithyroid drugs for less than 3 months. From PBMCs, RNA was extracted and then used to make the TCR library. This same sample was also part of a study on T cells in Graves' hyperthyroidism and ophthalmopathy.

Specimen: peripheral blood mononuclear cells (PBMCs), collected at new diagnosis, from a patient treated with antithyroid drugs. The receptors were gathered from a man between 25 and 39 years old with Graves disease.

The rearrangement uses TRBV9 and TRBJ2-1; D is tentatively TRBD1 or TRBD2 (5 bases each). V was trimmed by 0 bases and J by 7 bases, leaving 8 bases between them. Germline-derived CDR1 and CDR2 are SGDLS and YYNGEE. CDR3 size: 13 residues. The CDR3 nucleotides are TGTGCCAGCAGCGTAGTCGGGGCGAATGAGCAGTTCTTC. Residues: CASSVVGANEQFF.

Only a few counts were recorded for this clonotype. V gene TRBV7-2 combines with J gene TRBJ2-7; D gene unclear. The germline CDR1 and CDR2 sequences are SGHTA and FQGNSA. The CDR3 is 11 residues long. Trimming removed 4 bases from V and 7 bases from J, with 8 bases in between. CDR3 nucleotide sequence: TGTGCCAGCAGCTCTAGTGTGGAGCAGTACTTC. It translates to CASSSSVEQYF. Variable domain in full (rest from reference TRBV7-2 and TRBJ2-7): GAGVSQSPSNKVTEKGKDVELRCDPISGHTALYWYRQSLGQGLEFLIYFQGNSAPDKSGLPSDRFSAERTGGSVSTLTIQRTQQEDSAVYLCASSSSVEQYFGPGTRLTVT.

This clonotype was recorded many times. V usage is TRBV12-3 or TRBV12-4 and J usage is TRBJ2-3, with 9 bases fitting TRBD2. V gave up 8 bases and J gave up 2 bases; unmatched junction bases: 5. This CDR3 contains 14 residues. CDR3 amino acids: CASQTSGYTDTQYF. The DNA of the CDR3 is TGTGCCAGCCAGACTAGCGGATACACAGATACGCAGTATTTT.

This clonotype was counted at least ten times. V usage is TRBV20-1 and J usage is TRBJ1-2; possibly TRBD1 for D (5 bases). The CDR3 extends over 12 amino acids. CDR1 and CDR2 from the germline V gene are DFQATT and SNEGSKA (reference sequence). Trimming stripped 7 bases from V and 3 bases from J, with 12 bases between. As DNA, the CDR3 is TGCAGTGTTAGCCGGGGGGACTATGGCTACACCTTC. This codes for CSVSRGDYGYTF.

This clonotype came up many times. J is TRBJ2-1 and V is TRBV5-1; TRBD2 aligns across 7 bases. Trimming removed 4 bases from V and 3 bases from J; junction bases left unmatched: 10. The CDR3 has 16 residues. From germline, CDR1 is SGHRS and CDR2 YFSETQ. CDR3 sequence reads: CASSPFVRESYNEQFF. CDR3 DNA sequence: TGCGCCAGCAGCCCCTTCGTGCGGGAGAGCTACAATGAGCAGTTCTTC. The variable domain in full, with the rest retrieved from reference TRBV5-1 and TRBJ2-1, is KAGVTQTPRYLIKTRGQQVTLSCSPISGHRSVSWYQQTPGQGLQFLFEYFSETQRNKGNFPGRFSGRQFSNSRSEMNVSTLELGDSALYLCASSPFVRESYNEQFFGPGTRLTVL.

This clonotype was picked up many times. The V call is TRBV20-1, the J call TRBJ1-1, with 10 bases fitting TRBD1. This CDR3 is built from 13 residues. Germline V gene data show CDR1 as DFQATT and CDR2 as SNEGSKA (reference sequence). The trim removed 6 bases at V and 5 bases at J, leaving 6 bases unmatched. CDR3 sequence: CSAPGQGYTEAFF. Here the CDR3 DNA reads TGCAGTGCCCCGGGACAGGGGTATACTGAAGCTTTCTTT.

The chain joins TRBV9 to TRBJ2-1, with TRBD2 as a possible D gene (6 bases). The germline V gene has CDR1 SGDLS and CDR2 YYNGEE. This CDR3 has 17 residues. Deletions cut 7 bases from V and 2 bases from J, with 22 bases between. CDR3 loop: CASCPGSGVPPYNEQFF. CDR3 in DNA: TGTGCCAGCTGTCCAGGATCGGGAGTCCCCCCCTACAATGAGCAGTTCTTC.

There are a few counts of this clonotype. The DNA for the CDR3 is TGCAGCGTTGAAGCTCGGGGGGCTGGAAATGAGCAGTTCTTC. This encodes CSVEARGAGNEQFF. The gene calls are TRBV29-1 and TRBJ2-5; tentatively, D is TRBD2 (7 bases). The J call could be wrong; TRBJ2-1 is a better fit for the DNA end. Germline V gene data show CDR1 as SQVTM and CDR2 as ANQGSEA. CDR3 length: 14 amino acids.

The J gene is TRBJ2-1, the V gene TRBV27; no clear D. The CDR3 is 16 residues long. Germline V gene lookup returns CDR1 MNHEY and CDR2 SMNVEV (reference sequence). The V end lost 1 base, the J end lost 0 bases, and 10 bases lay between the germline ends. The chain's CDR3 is CASSLFFRVSYNEQFF. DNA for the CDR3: TGTGCCAGCAGTTTATTCTTCCGGGTCTCCTACAATGAGCAGTTCTTC.

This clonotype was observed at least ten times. In nucleotides, the CDR3 is TGTGCCAGCAGTTCTGAGGGACCTACCAGCAATCAGCCCCAGCATTTT. This sequence encodes CASSSEGPTSNQPQHF. V and J are TRBV6-5 and TRBJ1-5; D is possibly TRBD1 (5 bases). This CDR3 is 16 amino acids long. The V end was cut by 4 bases, the J end by 1 base, with 14 bases between. Germline V gives CDR1 MNHEY, CDR2 SVGAGI.

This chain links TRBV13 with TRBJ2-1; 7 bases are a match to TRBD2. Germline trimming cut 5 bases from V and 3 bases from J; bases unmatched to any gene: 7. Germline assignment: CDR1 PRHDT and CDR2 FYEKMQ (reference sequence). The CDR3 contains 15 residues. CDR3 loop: CASSMGGTIYNEQFF. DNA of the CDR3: TGTGCCAGCAGCATGGGGGGGACTATCTACAATGAGCAGTTCTTC.

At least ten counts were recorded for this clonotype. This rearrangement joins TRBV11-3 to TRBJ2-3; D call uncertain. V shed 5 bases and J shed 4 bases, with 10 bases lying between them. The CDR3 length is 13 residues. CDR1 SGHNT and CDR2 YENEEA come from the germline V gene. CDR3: CASSTKRPDTQYF. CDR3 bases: TGTGCCAGCAGCACGAAACGCCCAGATACGCAGTATTTT.

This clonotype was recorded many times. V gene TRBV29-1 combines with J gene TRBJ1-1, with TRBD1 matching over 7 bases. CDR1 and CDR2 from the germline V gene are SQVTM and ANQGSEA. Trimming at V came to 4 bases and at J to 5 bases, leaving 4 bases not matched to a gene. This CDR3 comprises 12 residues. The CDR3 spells CSVARQGTEAFF. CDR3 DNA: TGCAGCGTTGCTCGACAGGGTACTGAAGCTTTCTTT.

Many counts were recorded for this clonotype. Written as DNA, the CDR3 is TGTGCCTGTATAGGGACCAGGTGGTCTAACTATGGCTACACCTTC. Protein product: CACIGTRWSNYGYTF. This chain joins TRBV30 and TRBJ1-2, with D tentatively TRBD1 (5 bases). V lost 6 bases and J 0 bases, leaving 17 bases between the germline ends. The V gene's germline CDR1 is GTSNPN and CDR2 SVGIG (reference sequence). This CDR3 region has 15 residues.

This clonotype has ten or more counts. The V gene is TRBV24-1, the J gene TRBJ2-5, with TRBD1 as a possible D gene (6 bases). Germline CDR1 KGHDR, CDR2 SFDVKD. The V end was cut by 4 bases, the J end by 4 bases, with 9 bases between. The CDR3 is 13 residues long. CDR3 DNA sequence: TGTGCCACCAGTGACCCCAGGGGAGAGACCCAGTACTTC. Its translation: CATSDPRGETQYF.

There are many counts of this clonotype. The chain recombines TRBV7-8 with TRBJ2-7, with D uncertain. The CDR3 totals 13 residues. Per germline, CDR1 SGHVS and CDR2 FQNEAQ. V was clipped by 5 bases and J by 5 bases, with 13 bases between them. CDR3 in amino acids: CASSQYPTNEQYF. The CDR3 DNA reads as TGTGCCAGCAGCCAATACCCAACCAACGAGCAGTACTTC. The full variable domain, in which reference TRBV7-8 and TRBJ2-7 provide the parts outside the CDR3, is GAGVSQSPRYKVAKRGQDVALRCDPISGHVSLFWYQQALGQGPEFLTYFQNEAQLDKSGLPSDRFFAERPEGSVSTLKIQRTQQEDSAVYLCASSQYPTNEQYFGPGTRLTVT.

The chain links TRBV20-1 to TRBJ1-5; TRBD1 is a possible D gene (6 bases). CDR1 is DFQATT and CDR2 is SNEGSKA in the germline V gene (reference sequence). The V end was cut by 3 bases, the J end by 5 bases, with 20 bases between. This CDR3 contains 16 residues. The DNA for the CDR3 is TGCAGTGCTAGCCCTGAGGGGGGAAGGAAGTATCAGCCCCAGCATTTT. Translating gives CSASPEGGRKYQPQHF.

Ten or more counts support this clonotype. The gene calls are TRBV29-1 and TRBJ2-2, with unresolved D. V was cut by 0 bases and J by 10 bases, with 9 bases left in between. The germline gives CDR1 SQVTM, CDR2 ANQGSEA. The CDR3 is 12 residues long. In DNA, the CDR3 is TGCAGCGTTGAAGATCAGTGGCTGGAGCTGTTTTTT. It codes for CSVEDQWLELFF.

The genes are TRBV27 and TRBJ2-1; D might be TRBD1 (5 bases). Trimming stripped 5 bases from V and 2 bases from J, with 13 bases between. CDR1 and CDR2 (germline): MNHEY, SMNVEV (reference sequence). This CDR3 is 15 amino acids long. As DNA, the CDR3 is TGTGCCAGCAGTCCCCGCAGGGTTACCTACAATGAGCAGTTCTTC. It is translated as CASSPRRVTYNEQFF.

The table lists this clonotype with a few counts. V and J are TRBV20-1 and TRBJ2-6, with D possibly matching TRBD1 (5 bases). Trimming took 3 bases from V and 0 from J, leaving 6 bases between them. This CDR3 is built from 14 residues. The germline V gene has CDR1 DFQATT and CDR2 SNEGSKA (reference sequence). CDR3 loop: CSASDSSGANVLTF. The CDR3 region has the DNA TGCAGTGCTAGTGACAGCTCTGGGGCCAACGTCCTGACTTTC.

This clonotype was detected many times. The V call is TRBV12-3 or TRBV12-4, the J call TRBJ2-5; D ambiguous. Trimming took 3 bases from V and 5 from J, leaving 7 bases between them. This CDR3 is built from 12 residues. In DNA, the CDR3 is TGTGCCAGCAGTTTGTCATTTGAGACCCAGTACTTC. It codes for CASSLSFETQYF.

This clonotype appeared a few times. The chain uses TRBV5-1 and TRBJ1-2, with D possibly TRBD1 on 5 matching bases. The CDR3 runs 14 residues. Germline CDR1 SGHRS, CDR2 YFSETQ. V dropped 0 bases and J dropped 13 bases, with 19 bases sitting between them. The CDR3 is CASSLGDPARDCTF. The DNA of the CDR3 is TGCGCCAGCAGCTTGGGGGACCCCGCTCGGGATTGCACCTTC. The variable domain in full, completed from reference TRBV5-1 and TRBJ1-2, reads KAGVTQTPRYLIKTRGQQVTLSCSPISGHRSVSWYQQTPGQGLQFLFEYFSETQRNKGNFPGRFSGRQFSNSRSEMNVSTLELGDSALYLCASSLGDPARDCTFGSGTRLTVV.

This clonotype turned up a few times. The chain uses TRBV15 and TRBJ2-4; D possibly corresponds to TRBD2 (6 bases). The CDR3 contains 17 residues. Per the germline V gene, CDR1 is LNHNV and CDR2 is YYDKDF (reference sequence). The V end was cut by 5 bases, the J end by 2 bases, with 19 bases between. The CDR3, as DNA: TGTGCCACCAGCCTAGCGAGAGCAGGACGTACCAAAAACATTCAGTACTTC. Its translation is CATSLARAGRTKNIQYF.

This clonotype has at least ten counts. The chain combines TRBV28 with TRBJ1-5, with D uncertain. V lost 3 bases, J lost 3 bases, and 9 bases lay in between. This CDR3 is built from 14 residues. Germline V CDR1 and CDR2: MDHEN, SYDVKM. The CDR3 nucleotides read TGTGCCAGCAGTTTGGCGGGATACAATCAGCCCCAGCATTTT. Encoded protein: CASSLAGYNQPQHF.

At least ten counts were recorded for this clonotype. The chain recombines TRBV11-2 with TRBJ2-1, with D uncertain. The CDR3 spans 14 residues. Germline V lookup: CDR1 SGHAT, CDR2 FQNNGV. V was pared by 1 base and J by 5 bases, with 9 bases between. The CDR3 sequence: CASSLVFTDNEQFF. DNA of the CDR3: TGTGCCAGCAGCTTAGTTTTTACGGACAATGAGCAGTTCTTC.